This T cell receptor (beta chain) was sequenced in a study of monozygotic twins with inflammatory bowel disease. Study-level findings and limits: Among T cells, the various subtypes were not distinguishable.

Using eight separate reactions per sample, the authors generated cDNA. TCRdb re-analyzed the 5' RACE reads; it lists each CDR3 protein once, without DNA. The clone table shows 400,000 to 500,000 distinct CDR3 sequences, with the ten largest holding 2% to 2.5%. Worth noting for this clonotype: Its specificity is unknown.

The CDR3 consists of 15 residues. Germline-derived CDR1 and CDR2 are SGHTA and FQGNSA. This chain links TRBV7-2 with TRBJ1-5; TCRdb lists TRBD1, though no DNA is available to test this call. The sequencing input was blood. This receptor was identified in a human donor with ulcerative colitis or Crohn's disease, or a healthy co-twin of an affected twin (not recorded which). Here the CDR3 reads CASSRGQPSNQPQHF. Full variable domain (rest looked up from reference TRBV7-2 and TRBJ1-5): GAGVSQSPSNKVTEKGKDVELRCDPISGHTALYWYRQSLGQGLEFLIYFQGNSAPDKSGLPSDRFSAERTGGSVSTLTIQRTQQEDSAVYLCASSRGQPSNQPQHFGDGTRLSIL.